This T cell receptor (beta chain) derives from a study of beta chain features in type 1 diabetes. Study-level results: The naive, central memory and Treg TCRB repertoires of patients appeared to be more similar to one another than those of healthy donors. A definitive answer on HLA type influencing TCRB rearrangement was not reached here.

Each of the sorted populations had a purity greater than 95%. Expressed TCRB transcripts were sequenced after all isolated RNA was converted to cDNA. The protocol was immunoSEQ multiplex PCR, while the TCRdb copy is restricted to in-frame clones and leaves out a portion. Altogether 900,000 or so clones are present, 15% to 20% being singletons, with the ten largest covering around 0.02%. With regard to this clone: Its antigen is still unknown.

The sequence derives from a woman younger than 35 in good health. The source material was naive CD4+ T cells from blood.

CDR3 protein: CASSPSTGGGTQYF. The DNA of the CDR3 is TGTGCCAGTAGTCCCTCGACAGGGGGCGGGACGCAGTATTTT. V gene TRBV19 combines with J gene TRBJ2-3; 10 positions agree with TRBD1. The length of the CDR3 is 14 residues. V was clipped by 5 bases and J by 9 bases; unmatched bases: 8. Per germline, CDR1 LNHDA and CDR2 SQIVND (reference sequence).